The 30 T cell receptor beta chains given below trace back to one sample, sequenced in a study of shared clonotypes between healthy human individuals. Produced via immunoSEQ multiplex PCR; TCRdb's table is partial and in-frame only. This sample has about 2.1 million clones, with around 93% found just once. Naive CD8 cells comprised CD45RO-negative, CCR7-positively selected cells, excluding terminally differentiated effector memory CD45RA+ cells. What was sequenced was naive CD8+ T cells from PBMCs. The origin of the receptors is a man aged 18 to 30 in good health. Some clones in this sample may be carry-over from other donors' samples.

The V and J genes are TRBV6-4 and TRBJ2-1; tentative D call: TRBD2 (6 bases). Germline V lookup: CDR1 MRHNA, CDR2 SNTAGT. The germline V and J ends were trimmed by 3 bases and 0 bases, with 15 bases remaining between them. CDR3 length: 17 amino acids. This CDR3 reads CASSEIPSVSSYNEQFF. The CDR3, as DNA: TGTGCCAGCAGTGAAATTCCTAGCGTTAGCTCCTACAATGAGCAGTTCTTC.

The chain is built from TRBV6-1 and TRBJ2-7; D might be TRBD2 (5 bases). The CDR3 has 11 amino acids. Germline CDR1 MNHNS, CDR2 SASEGT. The V and J ends lost 6 bases and 7 bases respectively, with 10 bases between them. This CDR3 reads CASRVSGEQYF. In DNA form, the CDR3 reads TGTGCCAGCAGGGTATCGGGGGAGCAGTACTTC.

The gene calls are TRBV7-9 and TRBJ2-7; weak D call: TRBD2 (5 bases). There are 12 residues in the CDR3. CDR1 and CDR2 (germline): SEHNR, FQNEAQ (reference sequence). Trimming pared 5 bases from V and 6 bases from J, leaving 11 bases between. CDR3 region: CASSPWTPEQYF. The DNA of the CDR3 is TGTGCCAGCAGCCCTTGGACTCCCGAGCAGTACTTC. Filled out from reference TRBV7-9 and TRBJ2-7, the complete variable domain reads DTGVSQNPRHKITKRGQNVTFRCDPISEHNRLYWYRQTLGQGPEFLTYFQNEAQLEKSRLLSDRFSAERPKGSFSTLEIQRTEQGDSAMYLCASSPWTPEQYFGPGTRLTVT.

The gene calls are TRBV4-1 and TRBJ2-7; no firm D call. The V gene's germline CDR1 is MGHRA and CDR2 YSYEKL. V lost 0 bases to trimming and J lost 6 bases, with 12 bases between them. The CDR3 has 14 residues. The CDR3 coding sequence is TGCGCCAGCAGCCAAGATCATCAAAACGGCGAGCAGTACTTC. Translation gives CASSQDHQNGEQYF.

The chain employs TRBV12-5 and TRBJ2-3, with TRBD2 identical over 7 bases. CDR1 LGHNT and CDR2 FRNRAP come from the germline V gene. V lost 6 bases to trimming and J lost 6 bases; unmatched junction nucleotides: 12. There are 15 residues in the CDR3. The CDR3 sequence is CASGVFGGDKDTQYF. The CDR3 region has the DNA TGTGCTAGTGGGGTGTTTGGGGGGGATAAGGATACGCAGTATTTT.

This rearrangement joins TRBV15 to TRBJ1-1; D gene unclear. Trimming cost V 3 bases and J 4 bases, with 12 bases left between them. The CDR3 is 14 amino acids. Germline V gives CDR1 LNHNV, CDR2 YYDKDF (reference sequence). This CDR3 is CATSRSGRSTEAFF. For the CDR3, the DNA is TGTGCCACCAGCAGGTCCGGCAGGTCCACTGAAGCTTTCTTT.

This rearrangement joins TRBV4-1 to TRBJ1-1; TRBD1 agrees at 7 bases. Trimming removed 4 bases from V and 0 bases from J; junction bases left unmatched: 2. CDR3 size: 14 residues. The germline V gene encodes CDR1 MGHRA and CDR2 YSYEKL. The CDR3 bases are TGCGCCAGCAGCCCGGGACAGCTGAACACTGAAGCTTTCTTT. This translates into CASSPGQLNTEAFF.

V is TRBV6-1 and J is TRBJ2-5; 15 nucleotides agree with TRBD2. The CDR3 is 17 residues long. With V trimmed by 3 bases and J by 5 bases, 7 bases remained unmatched. The germline V gene has CDR1 MNHNS and CDR2 SASEGT. CDR3 region: CASSEGLAGGIGETQYF. The DNA for the CDR3 is TGTGCCAGCAGTGAGGGACTAGCGGGAGGCATCGGGGAGACCCAGTACTTC.

The chain links TRBV28 to TRBJ2-3; 11 bases fit TRBD1. The CDR3 sequence is 18 residues long. Losses at the gene ends were 3 bases for V and 2 bases for J; bases not matched to a gene: 10. Looked up from germline, CDR1 is MDHEN and CDR2 is SYDVKM. The CDR3 region has the DNA TGTGCCAGCAGTTTTGATAGGACAGGGGGCAAACACACAGATACGCAGTATTTT. Translated: CASSFDRTGGKHTDTQYF.

V and J are TRBV19 and TRBJ1-5, with D perhaps TRBD1 (5 bases). Trimming stripped 9 bases from V and 6 bases from J, with 12 bases between. This CDR3 has 12 amino acids. Germline CDR1 and CDR2: LNHDA and SQIVND (reference sequence). CDR3 amino acids: CASRAGVQPQHF. For the CDR3, the DNA is TGTGCCAGCAGGGCCGGGGTTCAGCCCCAGCATTTT.

With regard to this clone: Other nucleotide sequences from this sample produce the same CDR3. This chain uses TRBV19 with TRBJ1-1; weak D call: TRBD1 (6 bases). The length of the CDR3 is 14 residues. CDR1 LNHDA and CDR2 SQIVND come from the germline V gene (reference sequence). V was pared by 2 bases and J by 1 base, with 8 bases between. CDR3 residues: CASSITGSNTEAFF. The CDR3 nucleotides are TGTGCCAGTAGTATAACAGGGTCGAACACTGAAGCTTTCTTT.

The V call is TRBV7-2, the J call TRBJ1-2; 8 bases are shared with TRBD1. CDR3 size: 16 residues. Germline V CDR1 and CDR2: SGHTA, FQGNSA. The V segment lost 5 bases and the J segment 0 bases; nucleotides outside the gene matches: 8. The CDR3 here is CASSPRTGPSNYGYTF. The DNA for the CDR3 is TGTGCCAGCAGCCCCCGGACAGGGCCCTCTAACTATGGCTACACCTTC. Combining the CDR3 with reference TRBV7-2 and TRBJ1-2 gives the whole variable domain GAGVSQSPSNKVTEKGKDVELRCDPISGHTALYWYRQSLGQGLEFLIYFQGNSAPDKSGLPSDRFSAERTGGSVSTLTIQRTQQEDSAVYLCASSPRTGPSNYGYTFGSGTRLTVV.

The CDR3 reads CASSATGGTREQYF. The CDR3 DNA sequence: TGTGCCAGCAGCGCCACAGGGGGCACGAGGGAGCAGTACTTC. The chain combines TRBV13 with TRBJ2-7; 9 nucleotides agree with TRBD1. Trimming at V came to 5 bases and at J to 7 bases, leaving 9 bases not matched to a gene. The CDR3 has 14 residues. Germline V gives CDR1 PRHDT, CDR2 FYEKMQ (reference sequence).

The gene calls are TRBV19 and TRBJ1-5; TRBD1 might be the D (5 bases). The CDR3 totals 13 residues. The V end was cut by 6 bases, the J end by 4 bases, with 10 bases between. From germline, CDR1 is LNHDA and CDR2 SQIVND (reference sequence). The CDR3 DNA reads TGTGCCAGTAGGTCGGCAGGGAATCAGCCCCAGCATTTT. Translation gives CASRSAGNQPQHF.

This chain's CDR3 is CASSHPRTGGNTEAFF. CDR3 nucleotide sequence: TGTGCCAGCAGCCACCCCCGGACAGGGGGAAACACTGAAGCTTTCTTT. This chain connects TRBV9 to TRBJ1-1; 10 positions agree with TRBD1. The CDR3 length is 16 residues. Germline CDR1 reads SGDLS; CDR2 reads YYNGEE. After removal of 4 bases from V and 2 bases from J, the junction contained 8 bases not matched to a gene.

The gene calls are TRBV11-2 and TRBJ2-2; 9 bases line up with TRBD2. Germline V gene lookup returns CDR1 SGHAT and CDR2 FQNNGV. The CDR3 covers 12 residues. Trimming took 10 bases from V and 6 from J; bases not matched to a gene: 3. CDR3 residues: CATAGGPGELFF. The CDR3 DNA sequence: TGTGCCACCGCGGGGGGGCCCGGGGAGCTGTTTTTT. Combining the CDR3 with reference TRBV11-2 and TRBJ2-2 gives the whole variable domain EAGVAQSPRYKIIEKRQSVAFWCNPISGHATLYWYQQILGQGPKLLIQFQNNGVVDDSQLPKDRFSAERLKGVDSTLKIQPAKLEDSAVYLCATAGGPGELFFGEGSRLTVL.

The chain employs TRBV7-7 and TRBJ2-7; 7 bases agree with TRBD2. Germline values: CDR1 SSHAT, CDR2 FNYEAQ (reference sequence). The CDR3 runs 13 residues. With 5 bases clipped from V and 2 bases from J, the junction kept 3 bases outside the gene matches. The CDR3 region is CASSAGTTYEQYF. DNA of the CDR3: TGTGCCAGCAGCGCCGGGACTACCTACGAGCAGTACTTC.

Worth noting for this clone: This sample also contains other DNA sequences that code for the same CDR3. The chain carries TRBV4-3 and TRBJ2-1; TRBD2 aligns across 7 bases. The V segment lost 1 base and the J segment 8 bases; nucleotides outside the gene matches: 2. CDR1 is LGHNA and CDR2 is YSLEER in the germline V gene. This CDR3 contains 13 residues. The chain's CDR3 is CASSQVGGDEQFF. The CDR3 nucleotides are TGCGCCAGCAGCCAAGTTGGGGGGGATGAGCAGTTCTTC.

The V gene is TRBV25-1, the J gene TRBJ1-3; 8 positions agree with TRBD1. CDR1 MGHDK and CDR2 SYGVNS come from the germline V gene. V shed 3 bases, J shed 3 bases, and the junction held 7 bases outside the gene matches. The CDR3 length is 16 residues. The CDR3 spells CASSEHPTGVGNTIYF. CDR3 coding DNA: TGTGCCAGCAGTGAGCACCCGACAGGGGTTGGAAACACCATATATTTT.

V usage is TRBV10-2 and J usage is TRBJ1-1; maybe TRBD1 (5 bases). CDR3 length equals 12 residues. In germline, CDR1 is WSHSY, CDR2 SAAADI. V lost 5 bases and J 7 bases, leaving 11 bases between the germline ends. CDR3 sequence reads: CASSHGTGEAFF. The CDR3 DNA is TGCGCCAGCAGTCACGGAACAGGTGAAGCTTTCTTT.

This clone was counted once. This chain joins TRBV28 and TRBJ2-1; 14 bases map to TRBD2. The germline V gene has CDR1 MDHEN and CDR2 SYDVKM. The CDR3 has 15 amino acids. The ends lost 3 bases at V and 12 bases at J; junction bases unmatched: 7. The DNA of the CDR3 is TGTGCCAGCAGTTTCGGACTAGCGGGAGGACCCACGCAGTTCTTC. It is translated as CASSFGLAGGPTQFF.

In its sample, this clone was seen once. This chain links TRBV28 with TRBJ2-2, with D possibly being TRBD1 (5 bases). Germline values: CDR1 MDHEN, CDR2 SYDVKM. The germline V and J ends were trimmed by 6 bases and 2 bases, with 10 bases remaining between them. The CDR3 consists of 14 residues. CDR3 amino acids: CASRHGQNTGELFF. The CDR3 bases are TGTGCCAGCAGGCACGGACAAAACACCGGGGAGCTGTTTTTT.

The chain recombines TRBV6-5 with TRBJ1-2; TRBD1 is a possible D gene (5 bases). V gave up 2 bases and J gave up 8 bases, with 12 bases separating them. Germline assignment: CDR1 MNHEY and CDR2 SVGAGI. CDR3 length: 13 amino acids. This CDR3 is CASSYGRGSGYTF. The CDR3 nucleotides are TGTGCCAGCAGTTACGGGCGGGGCTCCGGCTACACCTTC.

The chain employs TRBV14 and TRBJ2-5, with 7 bases that match TRBD2. The germline V gene has CDR1 SGHDN and CDR2 FVKESK. There are 15 residues in the CDR3. Trimming removed 1 base from V and 5 bases from J; junction bases left unmatched: 7. CDR3 sequence reads: CASSQGEGLVETQYF. CDR3 coding DNA: TGTGCCAGCAGCCAAGGGGAGGGCTTGGTTGAGACCCAGTACTTC.

This chain uses TRBV18 with TRBJ1-4, with TRBD1 matching 8 bases. V gave up 3 bases and J gave up 7 bases; unmatched junction bases: 10. Germline V gene lookup returns CDR1 KGHSH and CDR2 LQKENI. This CDR3 contains 16 residues. The CDR3 coding sequence is TGTGCCAGCTCACCTCCTCGGGACAGGAGTACTGAAAAACTGTTTTTT. It is translated as CASSPPRDRSTEKLFF.

The chain has TRBV25-1 and TRBJ1-2; D unclear. The CDR3 is 17 residues long. Germline loops: CDR1 MGHDK, CDR2 SYGVNS. The ends were cut back, 1 base at V and 6 bases at J, with 21 bases in the middle. The CDR3 reads CASSESPSGGRRNGYTF. CDR3 DNA sequence: TGTGCCAGCAGTGAATCCCCATCCGGCGGGCGGAGAAATGGCTACACCTTC.

The chain combines TRBV19 with TRBJ1-1, with unresolved D. This CDR3 is 17 amino acids long. Germline V gives CDR1 LNHDA, CDR2 SQIVND (reference sequence). V was trimmed by 1 base and J by 0 bases, leaving 15 bases between them. The CDR3 bases are TGTGCCAGTAGTATAGGTCCGGCAGTATCATTGAACACTGAAGCTTTCTTT. Protein product: CASSIGPAVSLNTEAFF.

The genes are TRBV4-1 and TRBJ1-1; D is undetermined. Germline V gives CDR1 MGHRA, CDR2 YSYEKL. V dropped 0 bases and J dropped 1 base, with 6 bases sitting between them. The CDR3 runs 14 residues. Written as DNA, the CDR3 is TGCGCCAGCAGCCAAGAAGCTGGGAACACTGAAGCTTTCTTT. Its translation: CASSQEAGNTEAFF.

V and J are TRBV7-9 and TRBJ2-5; tentative D call: TRBD1 (6 bases). CDR3 size: 13 residues. Trimming took 3 bases from V and 5 from J, leaving 10 bases between them. CDR1 is SEHNR and CDR2 is FQNEAQ in the germline V gene (reference sequence). CDR3 loop: CASSLGATETQYF. The CDR3 DNA sequence: TGTGCCAGCAGCTTGGGGGCCACGGAGACCCAGTACTTC. Based on the CDR3 plus reference TRBV7-9 and TRBJ2-5, the full variable domain is DTGVSQNPRHKITKRGQNVTFRCDPISEHNRLYWYRQTLGQGPEFLTYFQNEAQLEKSRLLSDRFSAERPKGSFSTLEIQRTEQGDSAMYLCASSLGATETQYFGPGTRLLVL.

The V and J genes are TRBV5-6 and TRBJ2-5, with 9 nucleotides matching TRBD1. Losses at the gene ends were 2 bases for V and 9 bases for J; bases not matched to a gene: 11. The CDR3 extends over 15 amino acids. Germline-derived CDR1 and CDR2 are SGHDT and YYEEEE. The CDR3 DNA reads as TGTGCCAGCAGCTTATGGGGACAGGGCCCTGGAGCCCAGTACTTC. Protein product: CASSLWGQGPGAQYF.